This is a list of T cell receptor beta chains from one sample in a study of monozygotic twins with inflammatory bowel disease. From its re-call of the 5' RACE reads, TCRdb lists each CDR3 protein once, without DNA. Here the sample table reports approximately 400,000 distinct CDR3 sequences. Material for sequencing was blood. Receptors originate from a human donor with ulcerative colitis or Crohn's disease, or a healthy co-twin of an affected twin (not recorded which). CDR3s include the opening cysteine and the closing phenylalanine or tryptophan.

j_call: TRBJ1-3; v_call: TRBV3-1; cdr3_aa: CASSQDLAEGNTIYF
j_call: TRBJ2-7; v_call: TRBV29-1; cdr3_aa: CSVEDPHRGGLGEQYF
j_call: TRBJ2-6; v_call: TRBV20-1; cdr3_aa: CSARDGGTGSSGANVLTF
j_call: TRBJ2-1; v_call: TRBV5-1; cdr3_aa: CASTIFLGDIQNEQFF
j_call: TRBJ2-7; v_call: TRBV27; cdr3_aa: CASSLLELLYEQYF
j_call: TRBJ2-1; v_call: TRBV30; cdr3_aa: CAWTVVGNEQFF
j_call: TRBJ2-7; v_call: TRBV4-2; cdr3_aa: CASSRDRHSYEQYF
j_call: TRBJ1-1; v_call: TRBV5-1; cdr3_aa: CASSLDPRDGTEAFF
j_call: TRBJ1-2; v_call: TRBV7-6; cdr3_aa: CASSPTPGTTSYTF
j_call: TRBJ1-2; v_call: TRBV12-3/TRBV12-4; cdr3_aa: CASSLGVRGFNGYTF
j_call: TRBJ2-2; v_call: TRBV5-6; cdr3_aa: CASSLYHTGELFF
j_call: TRBJ1-5; v_call: TRBV10-3; cdr3_aa: CAISAWGDQPQHF
j_call: TRBJ2-7; v_call: TRBV11-2; cdr3_aa: CASSLNPGQGAGEQYF
j_call: TRBJ2-3; v_call: TRBV28; cdr3_aa: CASSGEGLARDTQYF
j_call: TRBJ2-2; v_call: TRBV9; cdr3_aa: CASSVEGRGRTGELFF
j_call: TRBJ2-2; v_call: TRBV20-1; cdr3_aa: CSSGASGTGELFF
j_call: TRBJ1-5; v_call: TRBV27; cdr3_aa: CASSLGQGTYYNQPQHF